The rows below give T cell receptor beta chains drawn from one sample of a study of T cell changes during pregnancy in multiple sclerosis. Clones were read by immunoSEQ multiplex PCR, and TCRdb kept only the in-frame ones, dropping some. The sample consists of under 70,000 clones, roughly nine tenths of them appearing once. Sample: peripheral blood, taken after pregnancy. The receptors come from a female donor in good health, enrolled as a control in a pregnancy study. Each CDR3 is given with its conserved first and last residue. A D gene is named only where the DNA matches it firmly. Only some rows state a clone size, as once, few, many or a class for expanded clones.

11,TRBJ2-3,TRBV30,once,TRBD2,TGTTCCGGGGGGGCGTCAGATACGCAGTATTTT,CSGGASDTQYF
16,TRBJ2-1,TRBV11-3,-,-,TGTGCCAGCAGCTTAGGTTTACAGGTAAACTACAATGAGCAGTTCTTC,CASSLGLQVNYNEQFF
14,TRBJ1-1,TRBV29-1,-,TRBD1,TGCAGCGCCGCTCCCTCGGGACAGGCGACTGAAGCTTTCTTT,CSAAPSGQATEAFF
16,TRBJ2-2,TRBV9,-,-,TGTGCCAGCAGCGTAGATGGTGGGGGCGCCGACGGGGAGCTGTTTTTT,CASSVDGGGADGELFF
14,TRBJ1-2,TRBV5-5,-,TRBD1,TGTGCCAGCAGCCACCCGGGACAGGGCTATGGCTACACCTTC,CASSHPGQGYGYTF
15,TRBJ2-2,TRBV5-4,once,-,TGTGCCAGCAGCTTGTCTAGCGCTAACACCGGGGAGCTGTTTTTT,CASSLSSANTGELFF
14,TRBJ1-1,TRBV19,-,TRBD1,TGTGCCAGTACCCGACAGGGGGGTAACACTGAAGCTTTCTTT,CASTRQGGNTEAFF
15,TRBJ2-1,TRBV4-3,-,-,TGCGCCAGCAGCCAAGACACCTCCCTTCGGGATGAGCAGTTCTTC,CASSQDTSLRDEQFF
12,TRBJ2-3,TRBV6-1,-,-,TGTGCCAGCAGTGAAGGGGCCCCCACGCAGTATTTT,CASSEGAPTQYF
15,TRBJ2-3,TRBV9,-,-,TGTGCCAGCAGCGTAGGCGACTTGAGGACAGATACGCAGTATTTT,CASSVGDLRTDTQYF
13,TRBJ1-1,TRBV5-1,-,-,TGCGCCAGCAGCACCGGGGTGGTCACTGAAGCTTTCTTT,CASSTGVVTEAFF
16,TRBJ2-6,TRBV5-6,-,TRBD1,TGTGCCAGCAGCCCGGACAGGGGGCTAGGGGCCAACGTCCTGACTTTC,CASSPDRGLGANVLTF
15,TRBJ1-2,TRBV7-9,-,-,TGTGCCAGCAGCCATAAGCCCGGACACCTCTATGGCTACACCTTC,CASSHKPGHLYGYTF